The present entry profiles one T cell receptor beta chain with its context. These data belong to a study of blood T cell repertoires in COVID-19. Whole-study context: From the United States, Italy and Spain came samples of acute and convalescent COVID-19. Sources were T cells, B-cell-depleted T cells, or PBMCs; the material itself was cDNA or gDNA.

Trimming shortened V by 6 bases and J by 0 bases, and 16 bases separated the two germline ends. The CDR3 is 16 residues long. The V gene's germline CDR1 is SGHKS and CDR2 YYEKEE (reference sequence). Authors' processing steps: Estimated nucleated cell counts came from reference gene primer amplification. The data were produced by immunoSEQ multiplex PCR, yet TCRdb's version contains in-frame clones alone and is incomplete. V, J and clone size derive from that table, while D and trimming were established from the DNA sequence. The sample lists a few hundred thousand clones; roughly nine tenths were seen once.

The sample was peripheral blood. V gene TRBV5-5 combines with J gene TRBJ1-3, with D tentatively TRBD1 (5 bases). This clonotype was sampled from a man aged 40-50 years who had recovered from COVID-19. Here the CDR3 DNA reads TGTGCCAGCACCCATGGCGACAGATACTCTGGAAACACCATATATTTT. Encoded protein: CASTHGDRYSGNTIYF. Based on the CDR3 plus reference TRBV5-5 and TRBJ1-3, the full variable domain is DAGVTQSPTHLIKTRGQQVTLRCSPISGHKSVSWYQQVLGQGPQFIFQYYEKEERGRGNFPDRFSARQFPNYSSELNVNALLLGDSALYLCASTHGDRYSGNTIYFGEGSWLTVV.